Listed here are 3 T cell receptor beta chains from one sample, sequenced in a study of cytomegalovirus exposure and HLA in healthy donors. It was with 60 Vbeta and 13 Jbeta primers that the PCR ran. Assay: immunoSEQ multiplex PCR; the TCRdb copy retains only in-frame clones and omits some. The table has around 94,000 clones, roughly 83% seen once. The sequencing sample was made of PBMCs. The receptors come from a young man in good health and CMV-seronegative.

The chain has TRBV28 and TRBJ2-7; possible D gene TRBD1, 6 bases. The V gene's germline CDR1 is MDHEN and CDR2 SYDVKM. V shed 3 bases and J shed 9 bases, with 9 bases lying between them. The CDR3 has 11 residues. Here the CDR3 reads CASSLGRGQYF. Written as DNA, the CDR3 is TGTGCCAGCAGTTTGGGCAGGGGGCAGTACTTC.

CDR3 protein: CSVKTGDFVKLFF. CDR3 sequence (DNA): TGCAGCGTCAAGACAGGGGATTTTGTAAAACTGTTTTTT. The chain uses TRBV29-1 and TRBJ1-4, with 8 bases identical to TRBD1. With V trimmed by 6 bases and J by 10 bases, 10 bases remained unmatched. Looked up from germline, CDR1 is SQVTM and CDR2 is ANQGSEA. The CDR3 has 13 amino acids.

This clone was detected only a few times. This chain links TRBV30 with TRBJ2-3; D might be TRBD2 (7 bases). V lost 2 bases and J 7 bases, leaving 19 bases between the germline ends. The CDR3 consists of 15 residues. CDR1 GTSNPN and CDR2 SVGIG come from the germline V gene (reference sequence). The CDR3 region has the DNA TGTGCCTGGAGTCGGCCAGGGGACTACCTCAATACGCAGTATTTT. Protein: CAWSRPGDYLNTQYF.